This T cell receptor beta chain came from a study of blood T cell repertoires in COVID-19. Study as a whole: COVID-19 samples, acute and convalescent, were from the United States, Italy and Spain.

V was clipped by 3 bases and J by 3 bases, with 20 bases between them. There are 17 residues in the CDR3. Germline V lookup: CDR1 LGHDT, CDR2 YNNKEL (reference sequence). Assay: immunoSEQ multiplex PCR; the TCRdb copy retains only in-frame clones and omits some. This table holds 150,000 to 200,000 clones, around 89% found once. The TCR comes from a man aged 55 to 70 with acute or convalescent COVID-19. The gene calls are TRBV3-1 (or the pseudogene TRBV3-2) and TRBJ2-5, with D perhaps matching TRBD1 (5 bases). The sequencing input was peripheral blood. This chain's CDR3 is CASSHGRGFGDKETQYF. The CDR3 coding sequence is TGTGCCAGCAGCCATGGAAGGGGATTCGGAGACAAAGAGACCCAGTACTTC.